These T cell receptor beta chains were read from a single sample in a study of Ad26.COV2.S vaccination and SARS-CoV-2 variants. Profiling relied on immunoSEQ multiplex PCR, and the TCRdb table lists in-frame clones only, not all of them. The sample shows about 280,000 clones, around 87% of them seen only once. Sample: peripheral blood, taken in a trial of Ad26.COV2.S vaccine versus placebo. These receptors all stem from a person between 18 and 65 years old who received the Ad26.COV2.S COVID-19 vaccine or a placebo. CDR3s include the opening cysteine and the closing phenylalanine or tryptophan. Fields, in order: V gene, clone size, J gene, D gene, CDR3 protein, CDR3 DNA. D genes are given only for firm matches. A clone size is listed for some rows: how often the clone was seen (once, few, many), or a class if it is expanded.

v_gene: TRBV3-1/TRBV3-2
abundance: NA
j_gene: TRBJ1-2
d_gene: NA
CDR3aa: CASSPGTDNYGYTF
CDR3nt: TGTGCCAGCAGCCCAGGGACGGACAACTATGGCTACACCTTC

v_gene: TRBV7-2
abundance: NA
j_gene: TRBJ2-7
d_gene: TRBD2
CDR3aa: CASSSGLAGFYEQYF
CDR3nt: TGTGCCAGCAGCTCGGGACTAGCGGGCTTCTACGAGCAGTACTTC

v_gene: TRBV7-9
abundance: NA
j_gene: TRBJ2-1
d_gene: TRBD1
CDR3aa: CASSPGTGAYNEQFF
CDR3nt: TGTGCCAGCAGCCCGGGGACAGGGGCCTACAATGAGCAGTTCTTC

v_gene: TRBV6-5
abundance: NA
j_gene: TRBJ1-1
d_gene: NA
CDR3aa: CASSYSQVLFSAEAFF
CDR3nt: TGTGCCAGCAGTTACTCGCAGGTTTTATTTAGCGCTGAAGCTTTCTTT

v_gene: TRBV5-1
abundance: NA
j_gene: TRBJ2-3
d_gene: NA
CDR3aa: CASQTAIGDTQYF
CDR3nt: TGCGCCAGCCAGACCGCCATAGGGGATACGCAGTATTTT

v_gene: TRBV5-6
abundance: once
j_gene: TRBJ2-3
d_gene: TRBD2
CDR3aa: CASSLALRERNTQYF
CDR3nt: TGTGCCAGCAGCTTGGCCTTGCGGGAGAGGAATACGCAGTATTTT

v_gene: TRBV2
abundance: NA
j_gene: TRBJ1-2
d_gene: NA
CDR3aa: CASRWEGEGYTF
CDR3nt: TGTGCCAGCAGGTGGGAGGGTGAAGGCTACACCTTC

v_gene: TRBV4-1
abundance: NA
j_gene: TRBJ1-5
d_gene: NA
CDR3aa: CASSQDLVRDQPQHF
CDR3nt: TGCGCCAGCAGCCAAGATCTGGTCAGGGATCAGCCCCAGCATTTT

v_gene: TRBV7-2
abundance: NA
j_gene: TRBJ2-3
d_gene: TRBD2
CDR3aa: CASSSGLAGRSWTDTQYF
CDR3nt: TGTGCCAGCAGCTCCGGACTAGCGGGGAGATCGTGGACAGATACGCAGTATTTT

v_gene: TRBV7-3
abundance: NA
j_gene: TRBJ2-1
d_gene: TRBD2
CDR3aa: CASSLWAGGPNEQFF
CDR3nt: TGTGCCAGCAGCTTATGGGCGGGGGGGCCCAATGAGCAGTTCTTC

v_gene: TRBV5-6
abundance: NA
j_gene: TRBJ1-1
d_gene: NA
CDR3aa: CASSLGQEAFF
CDR3nt: TGTGCCAGCAGCTTGGGACAAGAAGCTTTCTTT

v_gene: TRBV5-8
abundance: once
j_gene: TRBJ2-3
d_gene: TRBD2
CDR3aa: CASSFAGLATDTQYF
CDR3nt: TGTGCCAGCAGCTTCGCGGGACTAGCTACAGATACGCAGTATTTT

v_gene: TRBV30
abundance: NA
j_gene: TRBJ2-1
d_gene: NA
CDR3aa: CAWSSQLYNEQFF
CDR3nt: TGTGCCTGGAGCTCTCAACTATACAATGAGCAGTTCTTC

v_gene: TRBV3-1/TRBV3-2
abundance: NA
j_gene: TRBJ1-5
d_gene: NA
CDR3aa: CASSQDRTAYRPQHF
CDR3nt: TGTGCCAGCAGCCAAGATCGGACGGCTTATCGGCCCCAGCATTTT

v_gene: TRBV18
abundance: NA
j_gene: TRBJ1-1
d_gene: NA
CDR3aa: CASSPPSKPEVEAFF
CDR3nt: TGTGCCAGCTCACCACCGTCAAAACCGGAGGTGGAAGCTTTCTTT

v_gene: TRBV5-1
abundance: NA
j_gene: TRBJ2-2
d_gene: NA
CDR3aa: CASSLTVFTTGELFF
CDR3nt: TGCGCCAGCAGCTTGACAGTTTTTACAACCGGGGAGCTGTTTTTT

v_gene: TRBV19
abundance: NA
j_gene: TRBJ2-2
d_gene: TRBD2
CDR3aa: CASSITSGRINTGELFF
CDR3nt: TGTGCCAGTAGTATCACTAGCGGGAGGATTAACACCGGGGAGCTGTTTTTT

v_gene: TRBV5-1
abundance: NA
j_gene: TRBJ1-2
d_gene: NA
CDR3aa: CASRRTDSGGYTF
CDR3nt: TGCGCCAGCAGACGGACAGACTCGGGTGGCTACACCTTC

v_gene: TRBV3-1/TRBV3-2
abundance: NA
j_gene: TRBJ2-1
d_gene: NA
CDR3aa: CASSQQNGVYNEQFF
CDR3nt: TGTGCCAGCAGCCAGCAGAATGGGGTCTACAATGAGCAGTTCTTC